One TCR beta chain is described in this entry. Trimming removed 3 bases at V and 10 bases at J, with 18 bases between. The CDR3 is 13 amino acids. The V gene's germline CDR1 is GTSNPN and CDR2 SVGIG (reference sequence). This sample was taken from a study of blood T cells in healthy people across ages. As for the study in general: Per every two T cells, about one barcoded beta molecule was captured by template switching.

The sample, about 9.2 milliliters of peripheral blood, was drawn from each donor. Per individual sample, total RNA of at least 6 micrograms was extracted. Through a sample-barcoded 5' primer and a J-beta primer mix, a second PCR was run for about 6 to 11 cycles. Unique molecular identifiers of 12 random nucleotides labeled each cDNA. TCRdb called the 5' RACE reads again in MiXCR, with one record for every CDR3 protein. The sample yields about 1.1 million distinct CDR3 sequences, more than 30% seen once. The clonotype comes from a man in his late teens or twenties in good health. Sequences were obtained from blood. This chain joins TRBV30 and TRBJ1-1, with a tentative D call TRBD1 (5 bases). CDR3 in DNA: TGTGCCTGGAGCGAACAGGTTTCCCTGGGAGCTTTCTTT. Amino acids: CAWSEQVSLGAFF.